What follows are 32 T cell receptor beta chains derived from one specimen sequenced in a study of blood T cell repertoires in COVID-19. Sequencing was performed with immunoSEQ multiplex PCR; in TCRdb, only in-frame clones are kept and a portion is missing. The table lists 250,000 to 300,000 clones, around 90% of them singletons, with 2% to 2.5% in the top ten. The sample consisted of PBMCs or T cells enriched from blood (not recorded which). The source is a woman aged 40 to 55 with acute COVID-19.

A remark on this clone: The same CDR3 also results from other DNA sequences found in this sample. The chain recombines TRBV7-9 with TRBJ2-3; a possible D gene is TRBD1 (5 bases). The length of the CDR3 is 12 residues. CDR1 and CDR2 (germline): SEHNR, FQNEAQ (reference sequence). Trimming took off 3 bases at V and 5 bases at J, with 6 bases between the two ends. The CDR3 sequence is CASSFDRDTQYF. The CDR3 DNA reads TGTGCCAGCAGCTTTGACAGAGATACGCAGTATTTT. The full variable domain, with the rest looked up from reference TRBV7-9 and TRBJ2-3, is DTGVSQNPRHKITKRGQNVTFRCDPISEHNRLYWYRQTLGQGPEFLTYFQNEAQLEKSRLLSDRFSAERPKGSFSTLEIQRTEQGDSAMYLCASSFDRDTQYFGPGTRLTVL.

This chain connects TRBV4-3 to TRBJ2-1, with 11 bases matching TRBD2. This CDR3 has 19 amino acids. Germline V gene sequence: CDR1 LGHNA, CDR2 YSLEER. The V segment lost 0 bases and the J segment 4 bases; nucleotides outside the gene matches: 11. The CDR3 nucleotides are TGCGCCAGCAGCCAAGATAGGTTCTTGGGGACTAGCGGTTACAATGAGCAGTTCTTC. As protein: CASSQDRFLGTSGYNEQFF.

The J gene is TRBJ1-2, the V gene TRBV6-5, with D unresolved. The CDR3 consists of 12 residues. CDR1 and CDR2 (germline): MNHEY, SVGAGI. Trimming left V 2 bases short and J 3 bases short, with 4 bases between. CDR3 bases: TGTGCCAGCAGTTACCTAGACTATGGCTACACCTTC. Its protein is CASSYLDYGYTF.

The chain carries TRBV6-2 or TRBV6-3 and TRBJ2-7; 8 bases align to TRBD2. The CDR3 extends over 16 amino acids. Germline V gives CDR1 MNHEY, CDR2 SVGEGT. The V and J ends lost 0 bases and 4 bases, in that order; junction bases with no gene match: 8. The CDR3 coding sequence is TGTGCCAGCAGTTACTCCCAACCGGGACTAGGGTACGAGCAGTACTTC. Residues: CASSYSQPGLGYEQYF.

V gene TRBV14 combines with J gene TRBJ1-2; D perhaps matches TRBD1 (5 bases). CDR1 SGHDN and CDR2 FVKESK come from the germline V gene. Between the trimmed V and J ends, which lost 0 bases and 8 bases, there was a span of 13 bases. The CDR3 is 14 amino acids. In DNA form, the CDR3 reads TGTGCCAGCAGCCAAGAGGGCAGGGTGGGAGGCTACACCTTC. It specifies CASSQEGRVGGYTF.

The V gene is TRBV15, the J gene TRBJ2-5; 8 bases map to TRBD2. Per germline, CDR1 LNHNV and CDR2 YYDKDF (reference sequence). The CDR3 length is 14 residues. V gave up 5 bases and J gave up 4 bases; unmatched junction bases: 6. CDR3 in DNA: TGTGCCACCAGCCCGGGGGGGGTTGGAGAGACCCAGTACTTC. It is translated as CATSPGGVGETQYF.

This chain joins TRBV5-1 and TRBJ2-5; 9 bases map to TRBD1. The CDR3 loop spans 14 amino acids. Germline lookup yields CDR1 SGHRS and CDR2 YFSETQ. The ends lost 4 bases at V and 6 bases at J; junction bases unmatched: 7. Written as DNA, the CDR3 is TGCGCCAGCAGCACACCGGGACAGGGACAGACCCAGTACTTC. Residues: CASSTPGQGQTQYF.

The CDR3 protein is CASSRGALNYGYTF. Here the CDR3 DNA reads TGTGCCAGCAGCCGTGGGGCGTTAAACTATGGCTACACCTTC. This chain joins TRBV7-9 and TRBJ1-2, with D possibly matching TRBD1 (5 bases). V lost 5 bases, J lost 2 bases, and 12 bases lay in between. CDR3 size: 14 residues. Looked up from germline, CDR1 is SEHNR and CDR2 is FQNEAQ (reference sequence).

The chain combines TRBV3-1 (or the pseudogene TRBV3-2) with TRBJ2-1; weak D call: TRBD1 (6 bases). Trimming left V 4 bases short and J 3 bases short, with 19 bases between. Germline-derived CDR1 and CDR2 are LGHDT and YNNKEL (reference sequence). The length of the CDR3 is 17 residues. CDR3 sequence reads: CASSPTLGGAVYNEQFF. As DNA, the CDR3 is TGTGCCAGCAGCCCTACCTTAGGGGGAGCCGTCTACAATGAGCAGTTCTTC.

The chain uses TRBV27 and TRBJ2-7; 8 nucleotides match TRBD2. The germline V gene has CDR1 MNHEY and CDR2 SMNVEV (reference sequence). J gave up 4 bases and V 4 bases, and 6 bases lay outside the gene matches. The CDR3 has 14 residues. CDR3 sequence (DNA): TGTGCCAGCAGTTGGGGCAGCGGGAGTTACGAGCAGTACTTC. It encodes CASSWGSGSYEQYF.

The CDR3 bases are TGTGCCAGCAGCTTGACTCTAGGAGGCTACGAGCAGTACTTC. Protein product: CASSLTLGGYEQYF. The chain uses TRBV5-6 and TRBJ2-7, with D maybe TRBD2 (5 bases). Looked up from germline, CDR1 is SGHDT and CDR2 is YYEEEE. The CDR3 runs to 14 residues. Trimming removed 1 base from V and 3 bases from J, with 11 bases in between.

This clone occurred once. This sequence joins TRBV5-1 and TRBJ2-1; 7 bases map to TRBD1. The CDR3 loop spans 16 amino acids. Germline lookup yields CDR1 SGHRS and CDR2 YFSETQ. The V and J ends lost 6 bases and 4 bases, in that order; junction bases with no gene match: 13. Here the CDR3 reads CASTFTGTAIYNEQFF. In DNA, the CDR3 is TGCGCCAGCACGTTTACCGGGACAGCTATATACAATGAGCAGTTCTTC.

The chain couples TRBV5-6 to TRBJ1-5; possible D gene TRBD1, 6 bases. The length of the CDR3 is 14 residues. Trimming stripped 1 base from V and 1 base from J, with 6 bases between. CDR1 and CDR2 from the germline V gene are SGHDT and YYEEEE. CDR3 sequence reads: CASSLRGSNQPQHF. The CDR3 region has the DNA TGTGCCAGCAGCTTGAGGGGGAGCAATCAGCCCCAGCATTTT.

CDR3 protein: CASSEHYRNQPQHF. The CDR3 coding sequence is TGTGCCAGCAGTGAACATTATCGGAATCAGCCCCAGCATTTT. The chain is built from TRBV2 and TRBJ1-5; D not certain. The V end lost 2 bases, the J end lost 4 bases, and 9 bases lay between the germline ends. Germline V gene data show CDR1 as SNHLY and CDR2 as FYNNEI. The CDR3 length is 14 residues.

The chain combines TRBV20-1 with TRBJ2-1; 7 bases line up with TRBD2. This CDR3 contains 16 residues. CDR1 DFQATT and CDR2 SNEGSKA come from the germline V gene (reference sequence). Germline trimming cut 3 bases from V and 0 bases from J; bases unmatched to any gene: 8. The CDR3 nucleotides are TGCAGTGCTAGTTCGCCTAGCGGCCTCTCCTACAATGAGCAGTTCTTC. This codes for CSASSPSGLSYNEQFF.

This clone is a singleton in its sample. The V gene is TRBV4-1, the J gene TRBJ2-5; 7 bases align to TRBD1. Germline V lookup: CDR1 MGHRA, CDR2 YSYEKL. The CDR3 consists of 14 residues. The trim removed 3 bases at V and 4 bases at J, leaving 5 bases unmatched. CDR3 region: CASSQLQGTETQYF. The CDR3 DNA reads as TGCGCCAGCAGCCAGCTACAGGGGACAGAGACCCAGTACTTC.

This chain uses TRBV3-1 (or the pseudogene TRBV3-2) with TRBJ2-6; 9 bases are a match to TRBD1. The germline V gene encodes CDR1 LGHDT and CDR2 YNNKEL (reference sequence). V was pared by 7 bases and J by 0 bases, with 7 bases of the junction left unmatched. The length of the CDR3 is 17 residues. CDR3 bases: TGTGCCAGCACCTACAGGGGGCAAGCCTCTGGGGCCAACGTCCTGACTTTC. Encoded protein: CASTYRGQASGANVLTF.

The rearrangement links TRBV19 to TRBJ2-7, with D perhaps matching TRBD1 (6 bases). Germline lookup yields CDR1 LNHDA and CDR2 SQIVND (reference sequence). This CDR3 comprises 15 residues. V dropped 1 base and J dropped 0 bases, with 10 bases sitting between them. The CDR3 nucleotides are TGTGCCAGTAGTATAGGGGACATATCCTCCTACGAGCAGTACTTC. This encodes CASSIGDISSYEQYF.

The CDR3 DNA is TGCGCCAGCAGCCAAGGAGTAGCGGGAATCATCGGGGATACGCAGTATTTT. Protein: CASSQGVAGIIGDTQYF. The chain has TRBV4-3 and TRBJ2-3; 8 bases are shared with TRBD2. Unmatched junction bases numbered 12, after V lost 1 base and J lost 6 bases. This CDR3 comprises 17 residues. Germline CDR1 is LGHNA and CDR2 is YSLEER.

This chain uses TRBV7-9 with TRBJ2-7, with 11 bases matching TRBD1. The CDR3 length is 14 residues. After removal of 3 bases from V and 6 bases from J, the junction contained 4 bases not matched to a gene. Per the germline V gene, CDR1 is SEHNR and CDR2 is FQNEAQ (reference sequence). The CDR3 reads CASSFGQGASEQYF. CDR3 nucleotides: TGTGCCAGCAGCTTCGGACAGGGGGCTAGCGAGCAGTACTTC.

The chain combines TRBV28 with TRBJ1-2; TRBD1 matches 7 bases. The germline CDR1 and CDR2 sequences are MDHEN and SYDVKM. The ends lost 4 bases at V and 4 bases at J; junction bases unmatched: 6. The CDR3 covers 14 residues. CDR3 amino acids: CASSSTDRVYGYTF. The CDR3 nucleotides are TGTGCCAGCAGTTCCACCGACAGGGTCTATGGCTACACCTTC.

About this clone: At one end the junction does not follow the germline gene, possibly because of a read error. The gene calls are TRBV2 and TRBJ2-7; 9 bases are shared with TRBD1. Germline loops: CDR1 SNHLY, CDR2 FYNNEI. CDR3 size: 14 residues. CDR3 region: CASGDRGNFYEQYF. The CDR3 DNA is TGTGCCAGCGGTGACAGGGGGAACTTTTACGAGCAGTACTTC.

A note on this clone: The sample has other DNA sequences that encode this CDR3 too. J is TRBJ2-1 and V is TRBV12-3 or TRBV12-4; D unresolved. V dropped 4 bases and J dropped 7 bases, with 5 bases sitting between them. This CDR3 comprises 11 residues. CDR3 loop: CASSSSNEQFF. The CDR3 DNA sequence: TGTGCCAGCAGTTCCAGTAATGAGCAGTTCTTC.

V usage is TRBV2 and J usage is TRBJ2-7; 9 bases map to TRBD2. Looked up from germline, CDR1 is SNHLY and CDR2 is FYNNEI. The ends lost 6 bases at V and 2 bases at J; junction bases unmatched: 8. CDR3 size: 15 residues. CDR3 bases: TGTGCCAGCAGCCCTCGGGCTAGCGGGGCCTACGAGCAGTACTTC. Translation: CASSPRASGAYEQYF.

The chain links TRBV11-2 to TRBJ2-3; the D is unclear. The length of the CDR3 is 14 residues. Germline V lookup: CDR1 SGHAT, CDR2 FQNNGV. The V gene lost 5 bases and the J gene lost 1 base, with 10 bases spanning the gap. The CDR3 nucleotides read TGTGCCAGCAGCCCTTGGCAGGGCACAGATACGCAGTATTTT. Its protein product is CASSPWQGTDTQYF.

The CDR3: CASSQGRGYTF. The CDR3 DNA reads as TGTGCCAGCAGCCAAGGGAGAGGCTACACCTTC. The rearrangement uses TRBV3-1 (or the pseudogene TRBV3-2) and TRBJ1-2, with D uncertain. V lost 1 base and J lost 8, with 5 bases in between. This CDR3 is 11 amino acids long. Germline V gene sequence: CDR1 LGHDT, CDR2 YNNKEL (reference sequence).

The chain has TRBV10-2 and TRBJ1-1; no definite D call. The CDR3 spans 15 residues. Germline V gene data show CDR1 as WSHSY and CDR2 as SAAADI. The V end lost 3 bases, the J end lost 0 bases, and 11 bases lay between the germline ends. In DNA, the CDR3 is TGCGCCAGCAGTGACCCGGGGAGAATGAACACTGAAGCTTTCTTT. It is translated as CASSDPGRMNTEAFF.

This sequence joins TRBV5-5 and TRBJ2-7, with TRBD2 matching 10 bases. V shed 4 bases, J shed 4 bases, and the junction held 11 bases outside the gene matches. There are 16 residues in the CDR3. Germline assignment: CDR1 SGHKS and CDR2 YYEKEE (reference sequence). CDR3 amino acids: CASSPGSSGRNYEQYF. In nucleotides, the CDR3 is TGTGCCAGCAGCCCAGGATCTAGCGGGAGAAATTACGAGCAGTACTTC.

The chain couples TRBV3-1 (or the pseudogene TRBV3-2) to TRBJ1-2; TRBD1 might be the D (6 bases). CDR1 LGHDT and CDR2 YNNKEL come from the germline V gene (reference sequence). Trimming cost V 4 bases and J 4 bases, with 28 bases left between them. CDR3 size: 19 residues. The CDR3 is CASSREVIIGTPNRYGYTF. The DNA of the CDR3 is TGTGCCAGCAGCCGAGAAGTGATTATTGGGACACCGAACCGCTATGGCTACACCTTC.

The chain links TRBV7-2 to TRBJ1-1; weak D call: TRBD1 (5 bases). In germline, CDR1 is SGHTA, CDR2 FQGNSA. CDR3 length: 13 residues. V was cut by 0 bases and J by 5 bases, with 7 bases left in between. In nucleotides, the CDR3 is TGTGCCAGCAGCTTAGCCAGGGTAACTGAAGCTTTCTTT. It translates to CASSLARVTEAFF. Using reference TRBV7-2 and TRBJ1-1 for the parts outside the CDR3, the full variable domain is GAGVSQSPSNKVTEKGKDVELRCDPISGHTALYWYRQSLGQGLEFLIYFQGNSAPDKSGLPSDRFSAERTGGSVSTLTIQRTQQEDSAVYLCASSLARVTEAFFGQGTRLTVV.

The chain couples TRBV11-2 to TRBJ2-3; TRBD2 is a possible D gene (6 bases). V gave up 5 bases and J gave up 3 bases, with 12 bases separating them. This CDR3 has 14 residues. Germline-derived CDR1 and CDR2 are SGHAT and FQNNGV. CDR3 protein: CASSVGTQTDTQYF. CDR3 nucleotide sequence: TGTGCCAGCAGCGTCGGGACTCAAACAGATACGCAGTATTTT.

The V call is TRBV7-9, the J call TRBJ1-1; no clear D. V gave up 2 bases and J gave up 4 bases, with 17 bases separating them. Germline CDR1 SEHNR, CDR2 FQNEAQ (reference sequence). CDR3 length: 16 amino acids. DNA of the CDR3: TGTGCCAGCAGCTTATTGGCCTCTACCCCGGGCACTGAAGCTTTCTTT. Translated, it gives CASSLLASTPGTEAFF.